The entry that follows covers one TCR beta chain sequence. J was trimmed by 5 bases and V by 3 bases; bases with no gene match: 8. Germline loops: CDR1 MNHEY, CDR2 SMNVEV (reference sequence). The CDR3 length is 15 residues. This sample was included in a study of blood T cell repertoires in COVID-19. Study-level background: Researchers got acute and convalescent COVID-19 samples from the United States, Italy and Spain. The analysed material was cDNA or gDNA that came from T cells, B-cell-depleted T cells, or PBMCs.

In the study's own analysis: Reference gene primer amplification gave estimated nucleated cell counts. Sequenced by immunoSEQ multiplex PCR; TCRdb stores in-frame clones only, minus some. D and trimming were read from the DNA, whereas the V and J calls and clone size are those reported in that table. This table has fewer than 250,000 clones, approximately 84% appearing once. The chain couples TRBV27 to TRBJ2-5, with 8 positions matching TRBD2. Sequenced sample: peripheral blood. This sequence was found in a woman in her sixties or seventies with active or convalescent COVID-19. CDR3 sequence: CASSFSGRAHETQYF. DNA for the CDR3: TGTGCCAGCAGTTTCTCCGGGAGGGCCCACGAGACCCAGTACTTC.